Presented here are 15 T cell receptor beta chains from one specimen sequenced in a study of cytomegalovirus exposure and HLA in healthy donors. The study ran its PCR with 60 Vbeta and 13 Jbeta primers. Measured with immunoSEQ multiplex PCR; TCRdb has only the in-frame clones, and not every one. This table holds more than 110,000 clones, 65% to 85% found once. Sequences were obtained from PBMCs. These receptor sequences come from a male donor in good health and CMV-seronegative.

The chain carries TRBV5-1 and TRBJ1-4, with unresolved D. The CDR3 is 15 amino acids. Germline V gene lookup returns CDR1 SGHRS and CDR2 YFSETQ. Trimming removed 5 bases from V and 3 bases from J, with 14 bases in between. CDR3 coding DNA: TGCGCCAGCAGTTCTTACAGCGGTTCTAATGAAAAACTGTTTTTT. Protein: CASSSYSGSNEKLFF.

This sequence joins TRBV27 and TRBJ1-1; weak D call: TRBD1 (5 bases). V was clipped by 2 bases and J by 4 bases, with 8 bases between them. The CDR3 covers 13 residues. Germline CDR1 is MNHEY and CDR2 is SMNVEV (reference sequence). The CDR3 region has the DNA TGTGCCAGCAGTTTAAGAAGGGGCACTGAAGCTTTCTTT. Residues: CASSLRRGTEAFF.

The chain joins TRBV5-1 to TRBJ1-1; TRBD1 matches 11 bases. The germline V gene encodes CDR1 SGHRS and CDR2 YFSETQ. CDR3 length: 16 amino acids. V was clipped by 4 bases and J by 8 bases; unmatched bases: 13. The CDR3 nucleotides are TGCGCCAGCAGCCCCAACCCCGGGACAGGGGGTCGGGAAGCTTTCTTT. It translates to CASSPNPGTGGREAFF.

The chain is built from TRBV18 and TRBJ1-5; 7 nucleotides align to TRBD1. Germline V CDR1 and CDR2: KGHSH, LQKENI. The CDR3 length is 13 residues. Trimming removed 8 bases from V and 3 bases from J; junction bases left unmatched: 4. The CDR3: CASTTGNNQPQHF. The CDR3 region has the DNA TGTGCCAGCACGACAGGGAACAATCAGCCCCAGCATTTT.

The chain combines TRBV27 with TRBJ2-3, with D possibly being TRBD1 (6 bases). This CDR3 spans 14 amino acids. Germline CDR1 and CDR2: MNHEY and SMNVEV (reference sequence). Trimming pared 8 bases from V and 7 bases from J, leaving 19 bases between. The CDR3 region has the DNA TGTGCCAGCTCCCAACCGGGACACGGAAATACGCAGTATTTT. Amino acid sequence: CASSQPGHGNTQYF.

This clone has only a few counts. The rearrangement joins TRBV4-1 to TRBJ2-5, with D possibly being TRBD2 (6 bases). This CDR3 region has 13 residues. From germline, CDR1 is MGHRA and CDR2 YSYEKL. V was trimmed by 4 bases and J by 5 bases, leaving 11 bases between them. The CDR3 sequence: CASSRLGAETQYF. The CDR3 nucleotides are TGCGCCAGCAGCCGACTAGGGGCGGAGACCCAGTACTTC.

This clone is a singleton in its sample. The chain couples TRBV27 to TRBJ1-1; D is uncertain. Germline V gene data show CDR1 as MNHEY and CDR2 as SMNVEV (reference sequence). The CDR3 is made up of 13 amino acids. Deletions cut 3 bases from V and 8 bases from J, with 13 bases between. CDR3 residues: CASSFYSSSEAFF. In DNA form, the CDR3 reads TGTGCCAGCAGTTTTTACAGTTCATCAGAAGCTTTCTTT.

The V and J genes are TRBV2 and TRBJ1-2; D ambiguous. The V and J ends lost 6 bases and 5 bases respectively, with 7 bases between them. CDR1 and CDR2 (germline): SNHLY, FYNNEI. The CDR3 consists of 11 residues. CDR3 sequence: CASRRVYGYTF. The CDR3 nucleotides are TGTGCCAGCAGGAGGGTTTATGGCTACACCTTC.

The CDR3 loop is CASSSGQGASDTQYF. CDR3 DNA: TGTGCCAGCAGCTCCGGACAGGGGGCGTCAGATACGCAGTATTTT. The gene calls are TRBV11-2 and TRBJ2-3; 11 bases line up with TRBD1. V shed 4 bases, J shed 4 bases, and the junction held 4 bases outside the gene matches. Germline V lookup: CDR1 SGHAT, CDR2 FQNNGV. The CDR3 runs 15 residues.

The rearrangement joins TRBV10-3 to TRBJ2-3, with 10 bases aligning to TRBD2. With V trimmed by 1 base and J by 5 bases, 9 bases remained unmatched. The CDR3 sequence is 17 residues long. Germline loops: CDR1 ENHRY, CDR2 SYGVKD. Here the CDR3 DNA reads TGTGCCATCAGTGAGTTTAAAGCGGGGGGGCTTGGAGATACGCAGTATTTT. Its protein is CAISEFKAGGLGDTQYF.

The chain links TRBV2 to TRBJ1-3; TRBD1 might be the D (5 bases). This CDR3 contains 15 residues. Per the germline V gene, CDR1 is SNHLY and CDR2 is FYNNEI. V was trimmed by 7 bases and J by 2 bases, leaving 15 bases between them. The CDR3 region is CASTPSVRAGNTIYF. CDR3 bases: TGTGCCAGCACCCCTTCGGTCAGGGCTGGAAACACCATATATTTT.

The rearrangement uses TRBV11-2 and TRBJ1-2; 9 positions match TRBD1. CDR1 SGHAT and CDR2 FQNNGV come from the germline V gene. The CDR3 spans 16 residues. Trimming removed 1 base from V and 5 bases from J; junction bases left unmatched: 8. Written as DNA, the CDR3 is TGTGCCAGCAGCTTAGGTGCCGGGACAGGGCCTTATGGCTACACCTTC. It specifies CASSLGAGTGPYGYTF.

This clone has only a few counts. An end of the junction differs from the germline gene, which may be a read error. This sample includes further DNA sequences coding for the same CDR3. The gene calls are TRBV7-9 and TRBJ1-6, with 10 bases aligning to TRBD1. CDR3 length equals 16 residues. CDR1 and CDR2 from the germline V gene are SEHNR and FQNEAQ (reference sequence). The CDR3 DNA follows: TGTTCCAGCAGCTTGGGACAGGGGTTCTATAATTCACCCCTCCACTTT. Protein: CSSSLGQGFYNSPLHF.

A remark on this clone: This specimen includes other DNA sequences encoding the same CDR3. The V and J genes are TRBV13 and TRBJ2-2, with 10 nucleotides matching TRBD1. After removal of 4 bases from V and 4 bases from J, the junction contained 9 bases not matched to a gene. Looked up from germline, CDR1 is PRHDT and CDR2 is FYEKMQ (reference sequence). The CDR3 has 17 amino acids. The CDR3 sequence: CASSSNRDRGATGELFF. The CDR3 nucleotides are TGTGCCAGCAGCTCAAACCGGGACAGGGGAGCCACCGGGGAGCTGTTTTTT.

The chain links TRBV4-3 to TRBJ2-6; no clear D. V lost 5 bases to trimming and J lost 4 bases, with 18 bases between them. CDR1 LGHNA and CDR2 YSLEER come from the germline V gene. The CDR3 runs to 17 residues. The CDR3 loop reads CASSSSQVPEGANVLTF. CDR3 DNA: TGCGCCAGCAGCTCGTCTCAGGTCCCGGAAGGGGCCAACGTCCTGACTTTC.